These 9 T cell receptor beta chains share one sample of origin, sequenced in a study of Ad26.COV2.S vaccination and SARS-CoV-2 variants. Repertoires were generated with immunoSEQ multiplex PCR, while TCRdb's copy carries only in-frame clones and drops some. The table lists about 350,000 clones, about 90% of them singletons. This material consisted of peripheral blood, taken after recovery from COVID-19. Source of these receptors: a human donor who had recovered from COVID-19.

The V gene is TRBV4-1, the J gene TRBJ1-1, with 7 bases identical to TRBD1. The CDR3 contains 11 residues. Trimming cost V 11 bases and J 5 bases; bases outside gene matches: 5. Per germline, CDR1 MGHRA and CDR2 YSYEKL. DNA for the CDR3: TGCGCCGCAGGGGGAGGAACTGAAGCTTTCTTT. Amino acids: CAAGGGTEAFF.

CDR3 bases: TGTGCCAGCAGTGCCCTTAGCGGGGGTGTACAAATGGAGCAGTTCTTC. The encoded protein is CASSALSGGVQMEQFF. The V call is TRBV6-1, the J call TRBJ2-1, with TRBD2 matching 9 bases. This CDR3 is built from 16 residues. Germline CDR1 and CDR2: MNHNS and SASEGT. After removal of 4 bases from V and 10 bases from J, the junction contained 14 bases not matched to a gene.

This clone was detected once. The chain carries TRBV19 and TRBJ2-7; 7 positions match TRBD2. V shed 11 bases and J 0 bases; nucleotides not matched to a gene: 7. This CDR3 is built from 13 residues. Germline V CDR1 and CDR2: LNHDA, SQIVND (reference sequence). The CDR3 here is CASRLAGSYEQYF. CDR3 in DNA: TGTGCCTCCCGATTAGCGGGCTCCTACGAGCAGTACTTC.

The chain joins TRBV7-9 to TRBJ2-5, with 7 positions matching TRBD1. After removal of 2 bases from V and 2 bases from J, the junction contained 2 bases not matched to a gene. This CDR3 region has 14 residues. Germline V gene lookup returns CDR1 SEHNR and CDR2 FQNEAQ (reference sequence). The CDR3 DNA is TGTGCCAGCAGCTTAACAGGGGCACAAGAGACCCAGTACTTC. Translated, it gives CASSLTGAQETQYF.

The chain has TRBV5-5 and TRBJ2-3, with D perhaps TRBD1 or TRBD2 (6 bases each). V dropped 3 bases and J dropped 4 bases, with 21 bases sitting between them. The CDR3 spans 17 residues. Germline values: CDR1 SGHKS, CDR2 YYEKEE (reference sequence). CDR3 sequence: CASSSLPRGQGADTQYF. CDR3 bases: TGTGCCAGCAGCTCCCTCCCACGGGGGCAAGGGGCAGATACGCAGTATTTT.

This clone occurred once. This chain connects TRBV19 to TRBJ1-6; D unresolved. The CDR3 sequence is 16 residues long. V gave up 6 bases and J gave up 9 bases, with 21 bases separating them. The germline CDR1 and CDR2 sequences are LNHDA and SQIVND (reference sequence). The CDR3 coding sequence is TGTGCCAGTAGGTCGGAGGGCCGCGGAAAGGGTTCACCCCTCCACTTT. Residues: CASRSEGRGKGSPLHF.

V is TRBV2 and J is TRBJ2-6; D uncertain. The CDR3 has 15 amino acids. Germline CDR1 SNHLY, CDR2 FYNNEI. Trimming cost V 5 bases and J 4 bases, with 12 bases left between them. CDR3 in DNA: TGTGCCAGCAGTTCCGCAGGCACCGGGGCCAACGTCCTGACTTTC. It codes for CASSSAGTGANVLTF.

This chain connects TRBV6-2 or TRBV6-3 to TRBJ1-1, with D unresolved. This CDR3 is 14 amino acids long. V lost 2 bases to trimming and J lost 6 bases, with 13 bases between them. Germline V gene lookup returns CDR1 MNHEY and CDR2 SVGEGT. The CDR3 DNA is TGTGCCAGCAGTTACGCCTTATTTGGGTCTGAAGCTTTCTTT. It codes for CASSYALFGSEAFF.

V and J are TRBV5-6 and TRBJ1-2, with 8 bases identical to TRBD1. The V segment lost 6 bases and the J segment 4 bases; nucleotides outside the gene matches: 11. The germline CDR1 and CDR2 sequences are SGHDT and YYEEEE. The CDR3 has 15 residues. CDR3 amino acids: CASIMLPGQAYGYTF. CDR3 DNA: TGTGCCAGCATCATGCTCCCGGGACAGGCCTATGGCTACACCTTC.